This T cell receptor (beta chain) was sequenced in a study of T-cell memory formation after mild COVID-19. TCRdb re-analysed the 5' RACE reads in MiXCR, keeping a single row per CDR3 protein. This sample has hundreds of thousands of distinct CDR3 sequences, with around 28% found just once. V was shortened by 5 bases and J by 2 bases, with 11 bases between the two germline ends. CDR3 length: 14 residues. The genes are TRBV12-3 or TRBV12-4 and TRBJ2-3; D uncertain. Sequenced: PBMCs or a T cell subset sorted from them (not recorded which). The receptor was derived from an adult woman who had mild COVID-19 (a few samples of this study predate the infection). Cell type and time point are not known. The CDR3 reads CASSTYGPTDTQYF. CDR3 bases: TGTGCCAGCAGTACCTATGGCCCCACAGATACGCAGTATTTT.